This T cell receptor (beta chain) was identified during a study of siplizumab effects on memory and regulatory T cells. Whole-study results and caveats: On average, about 70% of mappable alloreactive CD4+ clones were Treg-derived under siplizumab, against about 25% in controls. No naive or memory phenotype could be assigned to roughly 75-96% of proliferating clones. The suppressive capacity of proliferating Tregs from siplizumab cultures remained unconfirmed. Naive T cells, seemingly more diverse than memory cells, seemed major alloresponse contributors.

This CDR3 contains 12 residues. In germline, CDR1 is LNHDA, CDR2 SQIVND (reference sequence). Between the trimmed V and J ends, which lost 4 bases and 4 bases, there was a span of 7 bases. On this clone itself: Its antigen remains unidentified.

Produced via immunoSEQ multiplex PCR; TCRdb's table is partial and in-frame only. The data show about 120,000 clones, roughly 94% seen once. The receptor comes from a human donor in good health. The sample comprised non-Treg CD4+ T cells sorted from blood. The chain carries TRBV19 and TRBJ1-2; the D is unclear. The CDR3 sequence is CASSNLRYGYTF. The CDR3 nucleotides read TGTGCCAGTAGTAACCTCCGCTATGGCTACACCTTC.